This T cell receptor beta chain was identified in a study of response to subunit inactivated influenza vaccine. The study, taken as a whole, reports: Each seasonal flu vaccination may recruit only limited new T cells, authors suggested.

V shed 4 bases and J 0 bases; nucleotides not matched to a gene: 5. This CDR3 region has 16 residues. CDR1 and CDR2 from the germline V gene are SGHRS and YFSETQ. TCRdb reprocessed the RT-PCR reads with MiXCR, giving one entry per CDR3 protein. The sample consists of approximately 570,000 distinct CDR3 sequences, less than 10% of them appearing once. As to this clonotype: Its antigen is not identified.

This receptor was obtained from a man aged 45 to 75 who received an inactivated influenza vaccine. The source material was PBMCs from blood, sampled around 25 months after vaccination. The V call is TRBV5-1, the J call TRBJ2-3; 10 nucleotides agree with TRBD2. The CDR3: CASSMGLATSTDTQYF. In DNA, the CDR3 is TGCGCCAGCAGCATGGGACTAGCGACTAGCACAGATACGCAGTATTTT. Using reference TRBV5-1 and TRBJ2-3 for the parts outside the CDR3, the full variable domain is KAGVTQTPRYLIKTRGQQVTLSCSPISGHRSVSWYQQTPGQGLQFLFEYFSETQRNKGNFPGRFSGRQFSNSRSEMNVSTLELGDSALYLCASSMGLATSTDTQYFGPGTRLTVL.